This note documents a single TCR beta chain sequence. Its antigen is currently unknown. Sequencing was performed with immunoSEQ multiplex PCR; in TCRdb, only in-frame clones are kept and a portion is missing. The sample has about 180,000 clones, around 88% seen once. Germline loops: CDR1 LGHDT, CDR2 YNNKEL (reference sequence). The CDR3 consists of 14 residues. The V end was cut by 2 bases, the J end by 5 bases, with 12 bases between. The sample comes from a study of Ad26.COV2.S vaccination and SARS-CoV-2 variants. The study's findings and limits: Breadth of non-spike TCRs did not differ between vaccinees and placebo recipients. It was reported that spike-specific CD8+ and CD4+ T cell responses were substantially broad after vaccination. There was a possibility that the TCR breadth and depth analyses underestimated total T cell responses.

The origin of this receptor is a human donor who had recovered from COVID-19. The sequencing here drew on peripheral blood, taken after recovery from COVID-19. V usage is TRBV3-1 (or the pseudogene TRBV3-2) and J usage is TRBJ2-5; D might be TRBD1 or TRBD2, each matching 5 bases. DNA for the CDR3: TGTGCCAGCAGCCAATCAGGGAGTTGGGAGACCCAGTACTTC. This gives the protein CASSQSGSWETQYF.